This T cell receptor beta chain derives from a study of T cells after yellow fever vaccination. Broader study findings: Although most clonotypes did not, a small share appeared in both CD4 and CD8 compartments. Compared with primary, the secondary response was weaker and peaked at day 5, not 15. Abundant clonotypes (contaminants from the bulk population) could be present in FACS-sorted repertoires.

The CDR3 covers 15 residues. The V and J ends lost 3 bases and 2 bases respectively, with 11 bases between them. The 5'RACE template-switching step produced TCR cDNA and added a universal primer site and UMIs. TCRdb re-derived calls from the 5' RACE reads in MiXCR, one entry per CDR3 protein. The data show hundreds of thousands of distinct CDR3 sequences, 15% to 20% seen once. This clonotype was counted ten times or more. Its antigen is still unknown. The sequences come from PBMCs, collected before the yellow fever booster vaccination. The rearrangement uses TRBV12-3 or TRBV12-4 and TRBJ1-5, with TRBD1 as a possible D gene (6 bases). The TCR originated in a young man who received the YFV17D yellow fever vaccine. CDR3 bases: TGTGCCAGCAGTTTTGGTCGACAGGGCAATCAGCCCCAGCATTTT. Amino acids: CASSFGRQGNQPQHF.